The rows below give T cell receptor beta chains drawn from one sample of a study of beta chain features in type 1 diabetes. Sequencing was performed with immunoSEQ multiplex PCR; in TCRdb, only in-frame clones are kept and a portion is missing. This table holds about 400,000 clones, around 13% found once. Sequencing was done on a sample of naive CD4+ T cells from blood. The source of these receptors is a woman between 18 and 30 years old with type 1 diabetes. Each CDR3 is given with its conserved first and last residue. The D gene is left open where the match is weak. Size tells how often a clone was seen (once, few, many) or the class of an expanded clone, and some rows leave it out.

abundance,v_gene,d_gene,j_gene,CDR3nt,CDR3aa
few,TRBV19,-,TRBJ2-2,TGTGCCGCTGACAGCTCCGGCACCGGGGAGCTGTTTTTT,CAADSSGTGELFF
few,TRBV2,-,TRBJ2-7,TGTGCCAGCAGTGAAGAGATTACGGTCTCCTACGAGCAGTACTTC,CASSEEITVSYEQYF
few,TRBV27,TRBD2,TRBJ2-1,TGTGCCAGCAGTTTAGTAGGAGCGGGGTACAATGAGCAGTTCTTC,CASSLVGAGYNEQFF
-,TRBV7-9,TRBD2,TRBJ2-4,TGTGCCAGCAGCTGGGGACTACCTAACGCCAAAAACATTCAGTACTTC,CASSWGLPNAKNIQYF
few,TRBV7-2,TRBD2,TRBJ2-7,TGTGCCAGCAGCTTAGTTGGGAGGACTAGCGGGAGAACCCCCGAGCAGTACTTC,CASSLVGRTSGRTPEQYF
-,TRBV28,TRBD1,TRBJ2-7,TGTGCCAGCAGTTTTGGGGACAGGATCTCCTACGAGCAGTACTTC,CASSFGDRISYEQYF
-,TRBV5-1,-,TRBJ2-7,TGCGCCAGCAGCTTGGTCCGGGACGAGCAGTACTTC,CASSLVRDEQYF
-,TRBV27,TRBD2,TRBJ2-2,TGTGCCAGCAAGGGGAGCGGGAGTGCTGGCGGGGAGCTGTTTTTT,CASKGSGSAGGELFF
few,TRBV4-3,-,TRBJ1-5,TGCGCCAGCAGCCAAGCCGCGGGTTTCCGTCAGCCCCAGCATTTT,CASSQAAGFRQPQHF
once,TRBV4-3,-,TRBJ1-6,TGCGCCAGCAGCCAAGTGCGGGGGACGAAGCTGTCACCCCTCCACTTT,CASSQVRGTKLSPLHF